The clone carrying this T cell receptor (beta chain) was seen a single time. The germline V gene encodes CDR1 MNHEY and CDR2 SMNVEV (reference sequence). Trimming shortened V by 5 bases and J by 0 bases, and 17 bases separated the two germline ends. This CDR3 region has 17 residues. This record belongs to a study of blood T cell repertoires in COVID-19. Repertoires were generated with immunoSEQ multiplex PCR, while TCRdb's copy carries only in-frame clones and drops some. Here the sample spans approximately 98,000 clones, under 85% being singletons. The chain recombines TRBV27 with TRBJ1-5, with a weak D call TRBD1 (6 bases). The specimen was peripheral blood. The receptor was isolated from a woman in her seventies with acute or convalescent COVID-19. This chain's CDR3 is CASSRQARGYSNQPQHF. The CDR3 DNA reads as TGTGCCAGCAGTCGACAAGCCAGGGGTTATAGCAATCAGCCCCAGCATTTT.